Shown below are 28 T cell receptor beta chains from a single sample sequenced in a study of blood T cell repertoires in COVID-19 (dated by TCRdb to the early 2020s). The library was built by means of the immunoSEQ multiplex PCR assay. Sourced from immuneACCESS, this table was stored by TCRdb with only in-frame sequences that have V and J called. A share of the clones is absent; for the studies checked, an unresolved V gene accounts for under half, and the remainder has no known explanation. For this sample there are about 130,000 clones; roughly four fifths appear just once. Jointly, the top ten make up about 18% of the sample. Sequenced sample: PBMCs or T cells enriched from blood (not recorded which). The receptors stem from a young man who had recovered from COVID-19.

The CDR3 is CASSLDGKSTDTQYF. In DNA, the CDR3 is TGCGCCAGCAGCTTGGACGGTAAGAGCACAGATACGCAGTATTTT. The rearrangement joins TRBV5-1 to TRBJ2-3; the D is unclear. V was trimmed by 0 bases and J by 0 bases, leaving 8 bases between them. The germline V gene encodes CDR1 SGHRS and CDR2 YFSETQ. There are 15 residues in the CDR3.

J is TRBJ2-3 and V is TRBV11-2, with a tentative D call TRBD2 (5 bases). V dropped 3 bases and J dropped 0 bases, with 16 bases sitting between them. The CDR3 runs to 17 residues. Germline-derived CDR1 and CDR2 are SGHAT and FQNNGV. As DNA, the CDR3 is TGTGCCAGCAGCTTTTTCAGGCTAGCAGCTAGCACAGATACGCAGTATTTT. Amino acid sequence: CASSFFRLAASTDTQYF.

In the case of this clone: One end of the junction varies from germline; a read error may be responsible. The chain couples TRBV2 to TRBJ2-3; tentative D call: TRBD2 (5 bases). The CDR3 sequence is 13 residues long. The V gene's germline CDR1 is SNHLY and CDR2 FYNNEI. CDR3 amino acids: CASSEVTLAGHFF. For the CDR3, the DNA is TGTGCCAGCAGTGAAGTTACCCTAGCCGGTCATTTTTTT. Full variable domain (remainder filled in from reference TRBV2 and TRBJ2-3): EPEVTQTPSHQVTQMGQEVILRCVPISNHLYFYWYRQILGQKVEFLVSFYNNEISEKSEIFDDQFSVERPDGSNFTLKIRSTKLEDSAMYFCASSEVTLAGHFFGPGTRLTVL.

This rearrangement joins TRBV5-4 to TRBJ1-2, with 7 bases that match TRBD1. The CDR3 extends over 13 amino acids. Germline V gives CDR1 SGHNT, CDR2 YYREEE (reference sequence). The ends lost 4 bases at V and 6 bases at J; junction bases unmatched: 6. CDR3 amino acids: CASSATGTDGYTF. The CDR3 bases are TGTGCCAGCAGCGCGACCGGGACAGATGGCTACACCTTC.

V and J are TRBV12-2 and TRBJ2-7; the DNA was not used to check the table's D call, TRBD2. TRBV12-2 is an annotated pseudogene. This CDR3 is 17 amino acids long. The CDR3 DNA reads TGTGCAAGTCGCCGGTCTAGCGGGGACGTCGTAATCCACGAGCAGTACGTC. This translates into CASRRSSGDVVIHEQYV.

The V gene is TRBV5-4, the J gene TRBJ1-2, with 11 positions matching TRBD1. Germline assignment: CDR1 SGHNT and CDR2 YYREEE (reference sequence). There are 19 residues in the CDR3. After removal of 3 bases from V and 1 base from J, the junction contained 14 bases not matched to a gene. This chain's CDR3 is CASSSPVSGQGDLNYGYTF. The CDR3 DNA is TGTGCCAGCAGCTCCCCCGTTTCGGGACAGGGGGATCTTAACTATGGCTACACCTTC.

This clone was observed a few times. The genes are TRBV6-5 and TRBJ1-5; D may be TRBD1 (6 bases). This CDR3 contains 14 residues. Between the trimmed V and J ends, which lost 7 bases and 4 bases, there was a span of 14 bases. Germline CDR1 MNHEY, CDR2 SVGAGI. The CDR3 coding sequence is TGTGCCAGCACCTACGGGGGGGCGAATCAGCCCCAGCATTTT. It yields the protein CASTYGGANQPQHF.

This clone is a singleton in its sample. The chain recombines TRBV5-4 with TRBJ1-2, with D possibly matching TRBD1 (6 bases). V lost 2 bases to trimming and J lost 6 bases, with 17 bases between them. The CDR3 extends over 15 amino acids. The V gene's germline CDR1 is SGHNT and CDR2 YYREEE (reference sequence). CDR3 DNA: TGTGCCAGCAGCTTTATCGCCCCAGGGGAAGATGGCTACACCTTC. It codes for CASSFIAPGEDGYTF.

V and J are TRBV6-5 and TRBJ1-5; 10 bases are a match to TRBD1. Germline lookup yields CDR1 MNHEY and CDR2 SVGAGI. V lost 4 bases, J lost 2 bases, and 2 bases stayed unmatched. This CDR3 spans 15 amino acids. The CDR3 coding sequence is TGTGCCAGCAGTTCCGGGACAGGGGGCAATCAGCCCCAGCATTTT. It specifies CASSSGTGGNQPQHF.

The chain recombines TRBV5-4 with TRBJ2-1, with TRBD2 matching 10 bases. J lost 6 bases, V lost 3 bases, and 3 bases had no gene match. The germline V gene has CDR1 SGHNT and CDR2 YYREEE (reference sequence). This CDR3 comprises 14 residues. The CDR3 nucleotides are TGTGCCAGCAGCTCCGGGACTAGCGTCAATGAGCAGTTCTTC. Protein product: CASSSGTSVNEQFF.

V usage is TRBV28 and J usage is TRBJ1-2; no reliable D call. V shed 2 bases and J shed 7 bases, with 5 bases lying between them. The CDR3 contains 11 residues. Per germline, CDR1 MDHEN and CDR2 SYDVKM. In DNA, the CDR3 is TGTGCCAGCAGTTTAGGGCGTGGCTACACCTTC. Protein sequence: CASSLGRGYTF.

The chain joins TRBV12-3 or TRBV12-4 to TRBJ2-3; D perhaps matches TRBD1 (6 bases). This CDR3 contains 12 residues. The V end was cut by 10 bases, the J end by 4 bases, with 12 bases between. The CDR3 region is CAIAQGPDTQYF. The DNA for the CDR3 is TGTGCCATCGCACAGGGCCCAGATACGCAGTATTTT.

This clone appeared a single time. This same CDR3 is encoded by further DNA sequences in the sample. The J gene is TRBJ1-5, the V gene TRBV25-1, with 7 bases fitting TRBD1. This CDR3 region has 15 residues. V lost 2 bases and J lost 2; bases outside the gene matches: 3. Germline CDR1 MGHDK, CDR2 SYGVNS. The CDR3 sequence is CASSEAGGGNQPQHF. For the CDR3, the DNA is TGTGCCAGCAGTGAAGCAGGGGGTGGCAATCAGCCCCAGCATTTT.

This chain uses TRBV5-1 with TRBJ2-1; 11 positions match TRBD2. Germline values: CDR1 SGHRS, CDR2 YFSETQ. J was trimmed by 3 bases and V by 3 bases; bases with no gene match: 11. The CDR3 has 18 residues. CDR3 coding DNA: TGCGCCAGCAGCTCAAGACTAGCGGGAATGTTCTACTACAATGAGCAGTTCTTC. It translates to CASSSRLAGMFYYNEQFF.

The rearrangement uses TRBV7-9 and TRBJ2-1; 9 positions agree with TRBD2. Unmatched junction bases numbered 6, after V lost 2 bases and J lost 7 bases. Germline V gives CDR1 SEHNR, CDR2 FQNEAQ (reference sequence). There are 15 residues in the CDR3. CDR3 in DNA: TGTGCCAGCAGCTTAAGTAGCGGGGGATCGAATGAGCAGTTCTTC. Its translation is CASSLSSGGSNEQFF.

The chain combines TRBV7-9 with TRBJ2-1; D perhaps matches TRBD1 (6 bases). The V gene lost 4 bases and the J gene lost 4 bases, with 17 bases spanning the gap. CDR1 SEHNR and CDR2 FQNEAQ come from the germline V gene (reference sequence). The CDR3 has 16 amino acids. The CDR3 DNA reads as TGTGCCAGCAGCTCAATACCCGGGACAAGTTACAATGAGCAGTTCTTC. Translation: CASSSIPGTSYNEQFF.

J is TRBJ2-1 and V is TRBV11-1; 8 bases line up with TRBD2. CDR1 SGHAT and CDR2 FQDESV come from the germline V gene (reference sequence). The J segment lost 10 bases and the V segment lost 4 bases, leaving 6 bases of the junction unmatched. The CDR3 spans 13 residues. Here the CDR3 DNA reads TGTGCCAGCAGCTCGACTAGCGAGAGGGAGCAGTTCTTC. This translates into CASSSTSEREQFF.

The genes are TRBV18 and TRBJ1-5; TRBD1 matches at 10 bases. Trimming at V came to 0 bases and at J to 8 bases, leaving 4 bases not matched to a gene. The CDR3 consists of 15 residues. Germline V lookup: CDR1 KGHSH, CDR2 LQKENI. The chain's CDR3 is CASSPPGQGNEPQHF. The CDR3 coding sequence is TGTGCCAGCTCACCACCGGGACAGGGGAATGAGCCCCAGCATTTT. Based on the CDR3 plus reference TRBV18 and TRBJ1-5, the full variable domain is NAGVMQNPRHLVRRRGQEARLRCSPMKGHSHVYWYRQLPEEGLKFMVYLQKENIIDESGMPKERFSAEFPKEGPSILRIQQVVRGDSAAYFCASSPPGQGNEPQHFGDGTRLSIL.

Details on this clone: The same CDR3 arises from other DNA sequences in this sample as well. The J gene is TRBJ2-6, the V gene TRBV5-1; D uncertain. The CDR3 runs 15 residues. V lost 0 bases to trimming and J lost 3 bases, with 7 bases between them. The germline gives CDR1 SGHRS, CDR2 YFSETQ. The CDR3 region is CASSLAVSGANVLTF. DNA for the CDR3: TGCGCCAGCAGCTTGGCCGTCAGTGGGGCCAACGTCCTGACTTTC.

This chain links TRBV2 with TRBJ2-7, with 10 bases identical to TRBD1. The trim removed 6 bases at V and 2 bases at J, leaving 4 bases unmatched. Germline assignment: CDR1 SNHLY and CDR2 FYNNEI. This CDR3 has 14 amino acids. CDR3 in amino acids: CASSHDRGPYEQYV. CDR3 nucleotides: TGTGCCAGCAGCCACGACAGGGGGCCCTACGAGCAGTACGTC.

The chain links TRBV15 to TRBJ1-1; D may be TRBD1 (5 bases). Trimming shortened V by 0 bases and J by 1 base, and 9 bases separated the two germline ends. Germline V lookup: CDR1 LNHNV, CDR2 YYDKDF (reference sequence). The CDR3 sequence is 15 residues long. The chain's CDR3 is CATSRDMGPNTEAFF. The CDR3 DNA is TGTGCCACCAGCAGAGATATGGGGCCGAACACTGAAGCTTTCTTT.

The chain carries TRBV5-6 and TRBJ2-5; D is uncertain. Between the trimmed V and J ends, which lost 4 bases and 2 bases, there was a span of 6 bases. Per germline, CDR1 SGHDT and CDR2 YYEEEE. This CDR3 is built from 12 residues. CDR3 bases: TGTGCCAGCAGCAGCCTTCAAGAGACCCAGTACTTC. It encodes CASSSLQETQYF.

This clone was seen many times. The CDR3 here is CASSSLGYNEQFF. The CDR3 bases are TGTGCCAGCAGTTCCCTAGGTTACAATGAGCAGTTCTTC. The V call is TRBV6-2 or TRBV6-3, the J call TRBJ2-1; the D is unclear. V lost 4 bases to trimming and J lost 4 bases, with 8 bases between them. The CDR3 is 13 amino acids. Germline V gene data show CDR1 as MNHEY and CDR2 as SVGEGT.

This sequence joins TRBV29-1 and TRBJ2-2; a possible D gene is TRBD1 (6 bases). V was pared by 7 bases and J by 1 base, with 7 bases between. This CDR3 is built from 12 residues. Germline CDR1 is SQVTM and CDR2 is ANQGSEA. CDR3: CSAQGNTGELFF. The CDR3 DNA reads as TGCAGCGCACAGGGGAACACCGGGGAGCTGTTTTTT.

The CDR3 spells CASSQMAGTDNEQFF. The CDR3 coding sequence is TGCGCCAGCAGCCAAATGGCCGGGACAGACAATGAGCAGTTCTTC. V gene TRBV4-1 combines with J gene TRBJ2-1, with 7 bases lining up with TRBD1. Germline V gene lookup returns CDR1 MGHRA and CDR2 YSYEKL. Germline trimming cut 2 bases from V and 5 bases from J; bases unmatched to any gene: 6. The CDR3 is 15 residues long.

V gene TRBV29-1 combines with J gene TRBJ1-2; D ambiguous. The CDR3 contains 11 residues. Germline assignment: CDR1 SQVTM and CDR2 ANQGSEA. Trimming removed 7 bases at V and 5 bases at J, with 11 bases between. In DNA, the CDR3 is TGCAGCGCTCCGGAGACTTATGGCTACACCTTC. This translates into CSAPETYGYTF.

This chain uses TRBV27 with TRBJ1-5; D is possibly TRBD1 (5 bases). Trimming took 7 bases from V and 1 from J, leaving 11 bases between them. Germline lookup yields CDR1 MNHEY and CDR2 SMNVEV (reference sequence). This CDR3 is 14 amino acids long. The DNA of the CDR3 is TGTGCCAGCAACCTTGCAGGGAGCAATCAGCCCCAGCATTTT. It translates to CASNLAGSNQPQHF.

The chain recombines TRBV19 with TRBJ1-1; D is possibly TRBD1 (5 bases). Trimming pared 3 bases from V and 8 bases from J, leaving 13 bases between. Per the germline V gene, CDR1 is LNHDA and CDR2 is SQIVND (reference sequence). This CDR3 spans 13 amino acids. The CDR3 is CASSILLEGEAFF. The CDR3 DNA sequence: TGTGCCAGTAGTATCTTGCTGGAGGGGGAAGCTTTCTTT.